A single sample gave rise to the 13 T cell receptor beta chains below, sequenced in a study of T-cell memory formation after mild COVID-19. TCRdb redid the calling of the 5' RACE reads with MiXCR, one entry per CDR3 protein. The table shows 350,000 to 450,000 distinct CDR3 sequences, with 20% to 30% occurring only once. The sequenced sample consisted of PBMCs or a T cell subset sorted from them (not recorded which). Receptors were obtained from an adult woman who had mild COVID-19 (a few samples of this study predate the infection). Cell type and time point are not known.

This clonotype was picked up a small number of times. This chain uses TRBV2 with TRBJ2-1; D unresolved. Between the trimmed V and J ends, which lost 10 bases and 1 base, there was a span of 11 bases. The CDR3 covers 13 residues. Germline values: CDR1 SNHLY, CDR2 FYNNEI. As DNA, the CDR3 is TGTGCCACCGCGAGCTATTCCTACAATGAGCAGTTCTTC. It translates to CATASYSYNEQFF.

This clonotype was detected only a few times. The chain joins TRBV4-2 to TRBJ2-1; the match to TRBD2 covers 9 bases. Looked up from germline, CDR1 is LGHNA and CDR2 is YNFKEQ. CDR3 size: 18 residues. V trimming: 1 base; J trimming: 8 bases; junction bases outside the gene matches: 15. The CDR3 loop reads CASSQVTSGRGSGDEQFF. CDR3 bases: TGTGCCAGCAGCCAAGTCACTAGCGGGCGGGGTTCCGGCGATGAGCAGTTCTTC.

The genes are TRBV7-9 and TRBJ1-1; D is possibly TRBD1 (6 bases). V was pared by 10 bases and J by 4 bases, with 10 bases between. Germline CDR1 SEHNR, CDR2 FQNEAQ (reference sequence). This CDR3 region has 11 residues. Written as DNA, the CDR3 is TGTGCCATCCAGGGGAGCACTGAAGCTTTCTTT. It encodes CAIQGSTEAFF.

This clonotype was recorded a few times. The chain joins TRBV6-5 to TRBJ1-1; TRBD1 might be the D (5 bases). The CDR3 runs to 14 residues. V lost 2 bases to trimming and J lost 1 base, with 8 bases between them. Germline V lookup: CDR1 MNHEY, CDR2 SVGAGI. CDR3 coding DNA: TGTGCCAGCAGTTACAGGGGTTGGAACACTGAAGCTTTCTTT. As protein: CASSYRGWNTEAFF.

The genes are TRBV7-9 and TRBJ2-1; 7 nucleotides agree with TRBD2. From germline, CDR1 is SEHNR and CDR2 FQNEAQ (reference sequence). The CDR3 is 14 amino acids. The ends lost 5 bases at V and 9 bases at J; junction bases unmatched: 10. In DNA, the CDR3 is TGTGCCAGCAGCCCACCGGCGGGAGAGGTTGAGCAGTTCTTC. It yields the protein CASSPPAGEVEQFF.

The chain carries TRBV6-5 and TRBJ1-2, with unresolved D. Germline V CDR1 and CDR2: MNHEY, SVGAGI. The CDR3 runs 13 residues. The V end lost 0 bases, the J end lost 2 bases, and 4 bases lay between the germline ends. The CDR3 DNA is TGTGCCAGCAGTTACTCGCTAAACTATGGCTACACCTTC. Amino acids: CASSYSLNYGYTF.

This clonotype has more than one count but fewer than ten. The V call is TRBV21-1, the J call TRBJ2-7. TRBV21-1 is described as a pseudogene. The CDR3 is made up of 15 amino acids. For the CDR3, the DNA is TGTGCCAGCAGCAGAGCGCTCACGGTCCTCTACGAGCAGTACTTC. It yields the protein CASSRALTVLYEQYF.

The chain links TRBV20-1 to TRBJ2-3; D gene unclear. The CDR3 loop spans 14 amino acids. The V gene's germline CDR1 is DFQATT and CDR2 SNEGSKA (reference sequence). V was cut by 7 bases and J by 5 bases, with 19 bases left in between. This CDR3 reads CSENRWNSGDTQYF. CDR3 DNA: TGCAGTGAAAATAGGTGGAACTCTGGAGATACGCAGTATTTT.

The chain recombines TRBV7-8 with TRBJ2-6, with a weak D call TRBD1 (6 bases). This CDR3 spans 19 amino acids. Germline V lookup: CDR1 SGHVS, CDR2 FQNEAQ. Trimming removed 1 base from V and 2 bases from J, with 18 bases in between. CDR3 DNA: TGTGCCAGCAGCTTAGGCGGGCAGGGGTCCTCTACTGGGGCCAACGTCCTGACTTTC. Protein sequence: CASSLGGQGSSTGANVLTF.

The CDR3 bases are TGCAGTGCTGGGCCGACTAGCGGGGGGGCATTAGAGACCCAGTACTTC. It is translated as CSAGPTSGGALETQYF. The chain has TRBV20-1 and TRBJ2-5; TRBD2 matches at 14 bases. This CDR3 is built from 16 residues. V lost 5 bases to trimming and J lost 4 bases; unmatched junction nucleotides: 9. Germline V lookup: CDR1 DFQATT, CDR2 SNEGSKA (reference sequence).

The chain employs TRBV3-1 and TRBJ1-1; tentative D call: TRBD1 (5 bases). CDR3 length: 15 amino acids. V was cut by 4 bases and J by 8 bases, with 20 bases left in between. Germline CDR1 and CDR2: LGHDT and YNNKEL (reference sequence). The CDR3 DNA reads TGTGCCAGCAGCCTTCGCCAGGGTCTCGGCGCCGAAGCTTTCTTT. This translates into CASSLRQGLGAEAFF.

This sequence joins TRBV7-8 and TRBJ1-1; no firm D call. The CDR3 totals 11 residues. Germline CDR1 reads SGHVS; CDR2 reads FQNEAQ. V was pared by 3 bases and J by 8 bases, with 7 bases between. The CDR3 is CASSFGREAFF. The CDR3, as DNA: TGTGCCAGCAGCTTCGGACGGGAAGCTTTCTTT.

The rearrangement joins TRBV30 to TRBJ2-1, with D hard to call. Germline V gene data show CDR1 as GTSNPN and CDR2 as SVGIG (reference sequence). The CDR3 spans 10 residues. Deletions cut 2 bases from V and 10 bases from J, with 6 bases between. The CDR3 DNA follows: TGTGCCTGGAGTTTAGAGGAGCAGTTCTTC. It specifies CAWSLEEQFF.